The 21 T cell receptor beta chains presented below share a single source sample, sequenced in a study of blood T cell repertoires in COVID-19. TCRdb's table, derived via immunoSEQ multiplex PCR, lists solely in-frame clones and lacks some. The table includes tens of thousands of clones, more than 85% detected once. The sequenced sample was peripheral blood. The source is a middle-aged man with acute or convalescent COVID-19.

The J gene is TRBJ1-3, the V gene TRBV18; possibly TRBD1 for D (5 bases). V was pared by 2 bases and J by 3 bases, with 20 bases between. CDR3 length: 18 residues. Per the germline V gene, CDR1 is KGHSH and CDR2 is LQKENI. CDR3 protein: CASSPAAGHLRGGNTIYF. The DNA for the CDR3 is TGTGCCAGCTCACCAGCGGCAGGGCACCTTAGGGGTGGAAACACCATATATTTT.

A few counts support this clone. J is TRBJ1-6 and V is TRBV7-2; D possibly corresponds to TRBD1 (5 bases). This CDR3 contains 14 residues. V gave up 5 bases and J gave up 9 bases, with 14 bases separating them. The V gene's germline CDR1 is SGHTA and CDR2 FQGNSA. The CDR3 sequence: CASSQDTVRSPLHF. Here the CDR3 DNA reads TGTGCCAGCAGCCAGGACACGGTACGTTCACCCCTCCACTTT.

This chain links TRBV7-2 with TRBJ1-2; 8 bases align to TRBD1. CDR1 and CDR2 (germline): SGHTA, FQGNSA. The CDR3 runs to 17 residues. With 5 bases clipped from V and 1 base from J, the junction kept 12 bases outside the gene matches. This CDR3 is CASSVRSRTGYNYGYTF. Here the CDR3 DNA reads TGTGCCAGCAGCGTAAGATCACGGACAGGGTATAACTATGGCTACACCTTC.

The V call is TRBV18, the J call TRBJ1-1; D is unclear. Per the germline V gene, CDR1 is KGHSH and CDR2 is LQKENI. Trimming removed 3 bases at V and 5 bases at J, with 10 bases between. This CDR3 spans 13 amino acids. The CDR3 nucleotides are TGTGCCAGCTCACCCCAGGTCGGAACTGAAGCTTTCTTT. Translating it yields CASSPQVGTEAFF.

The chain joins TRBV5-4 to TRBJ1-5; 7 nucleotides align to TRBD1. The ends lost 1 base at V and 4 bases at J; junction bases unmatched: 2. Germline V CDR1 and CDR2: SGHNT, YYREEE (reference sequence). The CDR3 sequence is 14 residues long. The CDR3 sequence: CASSLKGANQPQHF. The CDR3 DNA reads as TGTGCCAGCAGCTTGAAGGGGGCAAATCAGCCCCAGCATTTT.

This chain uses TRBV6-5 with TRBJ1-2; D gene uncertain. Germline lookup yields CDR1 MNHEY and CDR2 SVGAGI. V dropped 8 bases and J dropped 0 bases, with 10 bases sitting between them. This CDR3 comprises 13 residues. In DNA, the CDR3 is TGTGCCAGCGAACTCGGAGCTAACTATGGCTACACCTTC. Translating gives CASELGANYGYTF.

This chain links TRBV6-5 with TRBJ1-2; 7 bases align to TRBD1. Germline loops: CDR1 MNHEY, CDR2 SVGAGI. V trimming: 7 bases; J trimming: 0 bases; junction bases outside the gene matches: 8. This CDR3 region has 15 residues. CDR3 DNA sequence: TGTGCCAGCATATACTCCGACAGGGCTAACTATGGCTACACCTTC. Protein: CASIYSDRANYGYTF.

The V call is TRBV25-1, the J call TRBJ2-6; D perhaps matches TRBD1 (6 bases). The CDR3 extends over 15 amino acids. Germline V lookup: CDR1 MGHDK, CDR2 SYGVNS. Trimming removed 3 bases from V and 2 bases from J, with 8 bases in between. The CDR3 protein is CASSERTAGANVLTF. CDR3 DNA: TGTGCCAGCAGTGAGAGGACAGCTGGGGCCAACGTCCTGACTTTC.

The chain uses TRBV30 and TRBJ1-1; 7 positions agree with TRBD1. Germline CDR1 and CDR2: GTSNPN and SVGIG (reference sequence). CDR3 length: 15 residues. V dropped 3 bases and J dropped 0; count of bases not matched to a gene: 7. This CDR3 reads CAWSSQGILNTEAFF. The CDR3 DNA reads TGTGCCTGGAGCTCACAGGGGATTCTGAACACTGAAGCTTTCTTT.

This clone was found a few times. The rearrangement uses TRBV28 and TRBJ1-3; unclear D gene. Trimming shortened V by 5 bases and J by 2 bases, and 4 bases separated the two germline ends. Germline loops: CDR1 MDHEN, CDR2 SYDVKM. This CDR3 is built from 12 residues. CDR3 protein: CASSQTGNTIYF. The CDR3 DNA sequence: TGTGCCAGCAGTCAGACTGGAAACACCATATATTTT.

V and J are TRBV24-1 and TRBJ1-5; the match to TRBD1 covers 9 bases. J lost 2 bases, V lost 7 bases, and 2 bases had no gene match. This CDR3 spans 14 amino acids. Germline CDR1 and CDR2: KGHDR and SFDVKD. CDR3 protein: CATSRQGGNQPQHF. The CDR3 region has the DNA TGTGCCACCAGCAGACAGGGGGGCAATCAGCCCCAGCATTTT.

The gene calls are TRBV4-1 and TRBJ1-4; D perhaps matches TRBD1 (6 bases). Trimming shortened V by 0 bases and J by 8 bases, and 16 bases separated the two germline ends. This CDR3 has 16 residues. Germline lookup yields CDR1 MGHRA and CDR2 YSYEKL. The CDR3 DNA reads TGCGCCAGCAGCCAAGAGGGGGGGGCGCTTGGCGAAAAACTGTTTTTT. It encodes CASSQEGGALGEKLFF.

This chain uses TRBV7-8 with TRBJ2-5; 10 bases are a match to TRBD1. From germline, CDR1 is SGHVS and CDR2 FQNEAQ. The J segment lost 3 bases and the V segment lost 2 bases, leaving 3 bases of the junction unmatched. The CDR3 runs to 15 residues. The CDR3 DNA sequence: TGTGCCAGCAGCTTATTCGGGACAGGGGAAGAGACCCAGTACTTC. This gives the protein CASSLFGTGEETQYF.

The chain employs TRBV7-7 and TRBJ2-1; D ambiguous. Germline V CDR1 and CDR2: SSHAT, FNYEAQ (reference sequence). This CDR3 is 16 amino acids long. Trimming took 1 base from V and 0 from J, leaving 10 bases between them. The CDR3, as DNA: TGTGCCAGCAGCTTAGGTGCAGAAAGCTCCTACAATGAGCAGTTCTTC. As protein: CASSLGAESSYNEQFF.

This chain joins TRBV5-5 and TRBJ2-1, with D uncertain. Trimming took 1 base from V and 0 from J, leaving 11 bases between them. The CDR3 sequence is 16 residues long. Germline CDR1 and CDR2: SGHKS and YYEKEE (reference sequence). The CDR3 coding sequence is TGTGCCAGCAGCTTGTTAGCCCAGAGCTCCTACAATGAGCAGTTCTTC. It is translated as CASSLLAQSSYNEQFF.

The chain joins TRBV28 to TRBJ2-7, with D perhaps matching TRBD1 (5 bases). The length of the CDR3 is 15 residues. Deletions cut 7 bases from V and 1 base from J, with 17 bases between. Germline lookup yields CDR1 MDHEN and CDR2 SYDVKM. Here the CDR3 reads CASNRMDIPSYEQYF. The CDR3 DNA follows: TGTGCCAGCAACCGGATGGACATTCCTTCCTACGAGCAGTACTTC.

The chain's CDR3 is CSAGASGGAQQEQFF. In DNA, the CDR3 is TGCAGTGCTGGTGCTAGCGGGGGGGCCCAGCAGGAGCAGTTCTTC. The chain couples TRBV20-1 to TRBJ2-1; 12 bases line up with TRBD2. CDR1 and CDR2 from the germline V gene are DFQATT and SNEGSKA (reference sequence). V trimming: 5 bases; J trimming: 10 bases; junction bases outside the gene matches: 12. The CDR3 runs 15 residues.

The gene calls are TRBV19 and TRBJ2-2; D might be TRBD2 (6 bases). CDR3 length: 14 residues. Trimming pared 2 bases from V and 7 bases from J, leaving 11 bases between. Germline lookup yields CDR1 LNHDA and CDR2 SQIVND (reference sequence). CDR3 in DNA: TGTGCCAGTAGTATACTAGCGCCGTTCGGGGAGCTGTTTTTT. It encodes CASSILAPFGELFF.

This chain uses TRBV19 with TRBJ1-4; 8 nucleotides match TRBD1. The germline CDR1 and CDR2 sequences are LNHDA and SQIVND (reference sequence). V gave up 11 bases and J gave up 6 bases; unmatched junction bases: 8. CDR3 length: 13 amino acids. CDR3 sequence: CACTDREYEKLFF. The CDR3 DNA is TGTGCCTGTACGGACAGGGAATATGAAAAACTGTTTTTT.

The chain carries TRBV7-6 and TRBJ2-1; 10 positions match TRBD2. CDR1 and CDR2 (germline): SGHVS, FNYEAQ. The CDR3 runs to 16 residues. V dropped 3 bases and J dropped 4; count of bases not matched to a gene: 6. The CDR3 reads CASSFLSGGRYNEQFF. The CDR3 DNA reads TGTGCCAGCAGCTTCCTTAGCGGGGGGCGGTACAATGAGCAGTTCTTC.

The CDR3 DNA reads TGCGCCAGCAGTGGGACTAGCGGGGGGGCCGGCGAGCAGTACTTC. Protein: CASSGTSGGAGEQYF. V and J are TRBV10-1 and TRBJ2-7; 15 bases align to TRBD2. This CDR3 spans 15 amino acids. The V segment lost 4 bases and the J segment 6 bases; nucleotides outside the gene matches: 4. Germline values: CDR1 WNHNN, CDR2 SYGVQD (reference sequence).